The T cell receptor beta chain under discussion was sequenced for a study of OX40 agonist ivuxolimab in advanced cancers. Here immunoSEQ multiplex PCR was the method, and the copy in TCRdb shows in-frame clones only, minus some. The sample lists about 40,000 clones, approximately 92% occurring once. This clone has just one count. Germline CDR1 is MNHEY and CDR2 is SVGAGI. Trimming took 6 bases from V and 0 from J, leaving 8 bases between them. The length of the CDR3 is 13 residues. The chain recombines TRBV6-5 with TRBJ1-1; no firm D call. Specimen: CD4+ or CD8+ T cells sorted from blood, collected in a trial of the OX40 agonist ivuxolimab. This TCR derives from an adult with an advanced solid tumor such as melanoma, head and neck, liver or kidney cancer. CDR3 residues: CASRALMNTEAFF. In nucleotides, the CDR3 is TGTGCCAGCAGGGCACTCATGAACACTGAAGCTTTCTTT.